Listed here are 19 T cell receptor beta chains from one sample, sequenced in a study of T cell responses to AZD1222 COVID-19 vaccine. Using immunoSEQ multiplex PCR, the repertoire was profiled, and TCRdb retains in-frame clones only, with some absent. The table includes 45,000 to 55,000 clones, 80% to 90% detected once. The source material was peripheral blood, sampled on day 0 of AZD1222 vaccination. Receptor source: an adult in good health.

The chain carries TRBV7-9 and TRBJ2-5, with unresolved D. Germline V gives CDR1 SEHNR, CDR2 FQNEAQ (reference sequence). Trimming left V 3 bases short and J 2 bases short, with 13 bases between. This CDR3 spans 15 amino acids. As DNA, the CDR3 is TGTGCCAGCAGCTTGAACCCGAGTCCTCAAGAGACCCAGTACTTC. As protein: CASSLNPSPQETQYF.

This chain links TRBV5-3 with TRBJ2-1; D uncertain. TRBV5-3 has ORF status, its function being uncertain. Trimming pared 3 bases from V and 0 bases from J, leaving 13 bases between. The CDR3 has 16 residues. The CDR3 here is CARSYYTGHSYNEQFF. The CDR3 nucleotides are TGTGCCAGAAGCTATTATACGGGTCACTCCTACAATGAGCAGTTCTTC.

In this sample, this clone turned up a few times. The gene calls are TRBV2 and TRBJ2-7; no firm D call. The CDR3 extends over 12 amino acids. The germline CDR1 and CDR2 sequences are SNHLY and FYNNEI. V lost 6 bases, J lost 0 bases, and 6 bases lay in between. Here the CDR3 reads CASRRSSYEQYF. CDR3 nucleotide sequence: TGTGCCAGCAGAAGGAGCTCCTACGAGCAGTACTTC.

This chain joins TRBV4-1 and TRBJ1-3; 7 bases map to TRBD1. The CDR3 consists of 16 residues. Germline CDR1 reads MGHRA; CDR2 reads YSYEKL. Unmatched junction bases numbered 6, after V lost 4 bases and J lost 0 bases. The CDR3 bases are TGCGCCAGCAGCCTTAGGGACAGCAGCTCTGGAAACACCATATATTTT. Its translation is CASSLRDSSSGNTIYF.

The chain combines TRBV18 with TRBJ2-7; the D gene is possibly TRBD2 (6 bases). Germline CDR1 KGHSH, CDR2 LQKENI. V lost 3 bases and J 4 bases, leaving 10 bases between the germline ends. This CDR3 contains 13 residues. CDR3 amino acids: CASSPIGRYEQYF. The CDR3 DNA reads as TGTGCCAGCTCACCGATAGGGAGGTACGAGCAGTACTTC.

This clone appeared a few times. The V gene is TRBV2, the J gene TRBJ2-2, with D maybe TRBD2 (6 bases). V was shortened by 6 bases and J by 6 bases, with 11 bases between the two germline ends. Germline V gene sequence: CDR1 SNHLY, CDR2 FYNNEI. The CDR3 extends over 13 amino acids. As DNA, the CDR3 is TGTGCCAGCAGAAGACTAGTAGCCGGGGAGCTGTTTTTT. Translation gives CASRRLVAGELFF.

V and J are TRBV5-4 and TRBJ1-1; D gene uncertain. Per germline, CDR1 SGHNT and CDR2 YYREEE (reference sequence). The ends were cut back, 0 bases at V and 4 bases at J, with 10 bases in the middle. The CDR3 extends over 14 amino acids. The CDR3 DNA sequence: TGTGCCAGCAGCTTGGGGCAGTTAATCACTGAAGCTTTCTTT. This translates into CASSLGQLITEAFF.

V usage is TRBV2 and J usage is TRBJ1-1; perhaps TRBD1 as D (5 bases). V was cut by 6 bases and J by 1 base, with 9 bases left in between. Germline V gives CDR1 SNHLY, CDR2 FYNNEI. The CDR3 is 13 amino acids. CDR3 coding DNA: TGTGCCAGCAGACCACAGGAGAACACTGAAGCTTTCTTT. It yields the protein CASRPQENTEAFF.

V is TRBV5-5 and J is TRBJ1-3; unclear D gene. The V gene's germline CDR1 is SGHKS and CDR2 YYEKEE (reference sequence). The CDR3 has 15 residues. V dropped 0 bases and J dropped 3 bases, with 10 bases sitting between them. The CDR3 bases are TGTGCCAGCAGCTTGGGGGGAGGCGGTGGAAACACCATATATTTT. It encodes CASSLGGGGGNTIYF.

The J gene is TRBJ1-2, the V gene TRBV25-1; D not certain. CDR1 is MGHDK, CDR2 SYGVNS, per germline. The V and J ends lost 3 bases and 3 bases respectively, with 11 bases between them. This CDR3 has 14 residues. The CDR3 spells CASSEGSTDYGYTF. CDR3 bases: TGTGCCAGCAGTGAGGGATCGACTGACTATGGCTACACCTTC.

The V and J genes are TRBV18 and TRBJ1-2; perhaps TRBD1 as D (5 bases). Germline lookup yields CDR1 KGHSH and CDR2 LQKENI. This CDR3 comprises 14 residues. V lost 3 bases to trimming and J lost 4 bases, with 12 bases between them. Here the CDR3 reads CASSPSRETYGYTF. The CDR3 coding sequence is TGTGCCAGCTCACCGAGCAGGGAGACCTATGGCTACACCTTC.

The V gene is TRBV3-1 (or the pseudogene TRBV3-2), the J gene TRBJ1-2, with D maybe TRBD1 (5 bases). The CDR3 length is 12 residues. V gave up 1 base and J gave up 5 bases, with 5 bases separating them. The germline CDR1 and CDR2 sequences are LGHDT and YNNKEL (reference sequence). CDR3 nucleotides: TGTGCCAGCAGCCAAGGGGGGTATGGCTACACCTTC. It yields the protein CASSQGGYGYTF.

The V call is TRBV2, the J call TRBJ1-1, with D unresolved. Germline CDR1 reads SNHLY; CDR2 reads FYNNEI. The CDR3 sequence is 13 residues long. Trimming removed 4 bases at V and 2 bases at J, with 8 bases between. CDR3 nucleotide sequence: TGTGCCAGCAGTGCACTTATTAACACTGAAGCTTTCTTT. This translates into CASSALINTEAFF.

This chain joins TRBV18 and TRBJ2-2, with a possible D match to TRBD1 (6 bases). The CDR3 is made up of 16 amino acids. CDR1 and CDR2 (germline): KGHSH, LQKENI. V was clipped by 1 base and J by 4 bases, with 13 bases between them. CDR3 sequence: CASSPRAQGPTGELFF. The CDR3 DNA reads TGTGCCAGCTCACCACGGGCACAGGGACCCACCGGGGAGCTGTTTTTT.

This clone showed up just once. This chain links TRBV6-2 or TRBV6-3 with TRBJ1-1; 7 nucleotides match TRBD1. V shed 3 bases, J shed 1 base, and the junction held 11 bases outside the gene matches. CDR3 length equals 17 residues. Germline V CDR1 and CDR2: MNHEY, SVGEGT. CDR3 amino acids: CASSYAWTGPTNTEAFF. CDR3 DNA sequence: TGTGCCAGCAGTTATGCGTGGACAGGCCCTACGAACACTGAAGCTTTCTTT.

The chain recombines TRBV7-9 with TRBJ2-7, with 8 bases lining up with TRBD2. Germline V gene lookup returns CDR1 SEHNR and CDR2 FQNEAQ (reference sequence). This CDR3 contains 14 residues. V was clipped by 6 bases and J by 6 bases; unmatched bases: 10. The CDR3 nucleotides read TGTGCCAGCAGGGGAGCGGGAGAGGGCGGCGAGCAGTACTTC. Translated, it gives CASRGAGEGGEQYF.

The chain employs TRBV5-6 and TRBJ2-7; unclear D gene. This CDR3 region has 13 residues. CDR1 SGHDT and CDR2 YYEEEE come from the germline V gene. Trimming took off 1 base at V and 2 bases at J, with 7 bases between the two ends. CDR3 loop: CASSLSGPYEQYF. The CDR3 coding sequence is TGTGCCAGCAGCTTGTCGGGCCCCTACGAGCAGTACTTC.

This clone appeared a single time. The V gene is TRBV7-2, the J gene TRBJ2-3; no firm D call. V was shortened by 5 bases and J by 0 bases, with 12 bases between the two germline ends. CDR3 length: 15 residues. In germline, CDR1 is SGHTA, CDR2 FQGNSA. The DNA of the CDR3 is TGTGCCAGCAGCAGCACTTTCGGTAGCACAGATACGCAGTATTTT. Translation: CASSSTFGSTDTQYF.

The CDR3 DNA reads as TGTGCCAGCACCAAACCGGGGACAGGGGGCTTCAATCAGCCCCAGCATTTT. This codes for CASTKPGTGGFNQPQHF. The chain carries TRBV28 and TRBJ1-5, with TRBD1 matching over 12 bases. V lost 7 bases, J lost 3 bases, and 10 bases stayed unmatched. CDR1 and CDR2 (germline): MDHEN, SYDVKM. This CDR3 has 17 amino acids.